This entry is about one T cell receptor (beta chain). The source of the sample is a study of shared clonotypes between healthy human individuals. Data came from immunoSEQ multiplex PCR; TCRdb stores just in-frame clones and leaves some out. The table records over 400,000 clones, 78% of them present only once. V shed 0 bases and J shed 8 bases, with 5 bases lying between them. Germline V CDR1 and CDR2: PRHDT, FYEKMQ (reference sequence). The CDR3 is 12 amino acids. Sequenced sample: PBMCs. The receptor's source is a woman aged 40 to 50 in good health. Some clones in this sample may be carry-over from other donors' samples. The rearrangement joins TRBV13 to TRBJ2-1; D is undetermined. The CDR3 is CASSLGSDEQFF. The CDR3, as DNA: TGTGCCAGCAGCTTAGGCAGCGATGAGCAGTTCTTC.